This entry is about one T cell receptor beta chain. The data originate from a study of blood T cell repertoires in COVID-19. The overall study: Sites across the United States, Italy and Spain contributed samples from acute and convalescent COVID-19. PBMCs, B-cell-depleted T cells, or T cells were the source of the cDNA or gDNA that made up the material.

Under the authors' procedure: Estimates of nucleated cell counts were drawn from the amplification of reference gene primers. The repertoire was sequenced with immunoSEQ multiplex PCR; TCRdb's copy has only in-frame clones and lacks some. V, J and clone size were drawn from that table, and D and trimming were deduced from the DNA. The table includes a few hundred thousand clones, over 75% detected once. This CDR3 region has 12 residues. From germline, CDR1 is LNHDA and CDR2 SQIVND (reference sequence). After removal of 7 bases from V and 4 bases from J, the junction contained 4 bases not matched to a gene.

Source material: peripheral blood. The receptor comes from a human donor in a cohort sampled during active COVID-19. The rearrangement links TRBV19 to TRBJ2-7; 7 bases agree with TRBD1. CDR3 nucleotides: TGTGCCAGTACTGCAGGGGGATACGAGCAGTACTTC. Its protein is CASTAGGYEQYF.